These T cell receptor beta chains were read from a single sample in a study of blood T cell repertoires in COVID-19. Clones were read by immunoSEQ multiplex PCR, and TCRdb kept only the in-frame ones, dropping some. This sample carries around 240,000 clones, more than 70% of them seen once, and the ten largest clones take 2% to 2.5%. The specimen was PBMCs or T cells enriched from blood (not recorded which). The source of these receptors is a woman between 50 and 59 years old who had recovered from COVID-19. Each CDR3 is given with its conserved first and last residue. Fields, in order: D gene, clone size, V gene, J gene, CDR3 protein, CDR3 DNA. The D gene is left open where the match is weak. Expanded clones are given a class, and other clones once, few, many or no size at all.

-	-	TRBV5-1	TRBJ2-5	CASSLSGETQYF	TGCGCCAGCAGCTTGTCCGGAGAGACCCAGTACTTC
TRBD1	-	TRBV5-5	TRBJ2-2	CASSTGQGWTGELFF	TGTGCCAGCAGCACGGGACAGGGTTGGACCGGGGAGCTGTTTTTT
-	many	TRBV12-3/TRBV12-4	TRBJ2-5	CASSLWGEETQYF	TGTGCCAGCAGTTTATGGGGAGAAGAGACCCAGTACTTC
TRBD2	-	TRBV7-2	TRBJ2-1	CASSSDSGRARFF	TGTGCCAGCAGCTCAGATAGCGGGAGGGCCCGGTTCTTC
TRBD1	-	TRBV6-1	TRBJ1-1	CASSDRDREAFF	TGTGCCAGCAGTGACCGGGACAGAGAAGCTTTCTTT
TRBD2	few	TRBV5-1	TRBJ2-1	CASSLATSGRRGEQFF	TGCGCCAGCAGCTTAGCCACTAGCGGGAGGAGAGGTGAGCAGTTCTTC
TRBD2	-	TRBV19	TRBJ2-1	CASSTRTSSYNEQFF	TGTGCCAGTAGTACTCGGACTAGCTCCTACAATGAGCAGTTCTTC
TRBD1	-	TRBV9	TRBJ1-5	CASSPAHPETGRCNQPQHF	TGTGCCAGCAGCCCAGCTCATCCCGAGACAGGGAGGTGCAATCAGCCCCAGCATTTT
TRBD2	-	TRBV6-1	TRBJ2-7	CASSEALAGAYEQYF	TGTGCCAGCAGTGAAGCGCTAGCGGGAGCCTACGAGCAGTACTTC
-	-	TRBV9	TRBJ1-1	CASSSSGRTEAFF	TGTGCCAGCAGCTCATCTGGGAGGACTGAAGCTTTCTTT
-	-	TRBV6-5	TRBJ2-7	CASSYSRQFEQYF	TGTGCCAGCAGTTACTCCCGACAGTTCGAGCAGTACTTC
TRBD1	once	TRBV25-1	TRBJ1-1	CASSRAGTGGAHEAFF	TGTGCCAGCAGTAGAGCCGGGACAGGGGGCGCGCATGAAGCTTTCTTT
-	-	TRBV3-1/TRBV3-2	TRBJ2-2	CASSQDRAAGELFF	TGTGCCAGCAGCCAAGACAGGGCGGCCGGGGAGCTGTTTTTT
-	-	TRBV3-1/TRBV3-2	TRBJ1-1	CASSLRDNTEAFF	TGTGCCAGCAGCCTCAGGGATAACACTGAAGCTTTCTTT
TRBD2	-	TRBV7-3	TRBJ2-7	CASSLTGTSGRKHEQYF	TGTGCCAGCAGCTTAACCGGGACTAGCGGGAGGAAACACGAGCAGTACTTC
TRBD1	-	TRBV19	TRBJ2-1	CASSIGGQGSGEQFF	TGTGCCAGTAGTATAGGGGGACAGGGTTCAGGTGAGCAGTTCTTC
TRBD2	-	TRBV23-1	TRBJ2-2	CASSKGQAGGNTGELFF	TGCGCCAGCAGTAAAGGGCAGGCGGGGGGGAACACCGGGGAGCTGTTTTTT
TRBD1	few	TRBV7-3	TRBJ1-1	CASGQGASTEAFF	TGTGCCAGCGGTCAGGGGGCGAGCACTGAAGCTTTCTTT
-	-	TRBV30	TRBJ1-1	CALGRGYTEAFF	TGTGCACTAGGTCGGGGATACACTGAAGCTTTCTTT
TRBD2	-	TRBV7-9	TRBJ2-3	CASSGLAGRTDTQYF	TGTGCCAGCAGTGGGCTAGCGGGACGCACAGATACGCAGTATTTT
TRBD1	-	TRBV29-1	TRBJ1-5	CSVEGGQGRHF	TGCAGCGTTGAAGGGGGACAGGGGAGGCATTTT
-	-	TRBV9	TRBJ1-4	CASSATTATNEKLFF	TGTGCCAGCAGCGCCACGACAGCAACTAATGAAAAACTGTTTTTT
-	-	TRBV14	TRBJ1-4	CASSNRAGDVEKLFF	TGTGCCAGCAGCAATCGCGCAGGGGATGTTGAAAAACTGTTTTTT
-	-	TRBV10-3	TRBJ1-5	CAISAFSDNQPQHF	TGTGCCATCAGTGCCTTCAGCGACAATCAGCCCCAGCATTTT
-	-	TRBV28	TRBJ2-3	CASSLRLTSTDTQYF	TGTGCCAGCAGTTTGAGGTTAACTAGCACAGATACGCAGTATTTT
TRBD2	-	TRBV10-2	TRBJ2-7	CASLAGEQYF	TGCGCCAGCCTAGCGGGGGAGCAGTACTTC
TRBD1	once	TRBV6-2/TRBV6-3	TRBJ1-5	CASSNRTGGNQPQHF	TGTGCCAGCAGTAACCGGACAGGGGGCAATCAGCCCCAGCATTTT
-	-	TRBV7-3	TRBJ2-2	CASSLTANTGELFF	TGTGCCAGCAGTCTGACAGCGAACACCGGGGAGCTGTTTTTT
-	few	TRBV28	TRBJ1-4	CASSPLYEKLFF	TGTGCCAGCAGCCCTTTGTATGAAAAACTGTTTTTT
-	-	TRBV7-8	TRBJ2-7	CASSLVGLAYEQYF	TGTGCCAGCAGCTTAGTTGGGCTAGCGTACGAGCAGTACTTC
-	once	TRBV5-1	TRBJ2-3	CASSLPASALGDTQYF	TGCGCCAGCAGCTTGCCGGCTAGCGCCCTTGGGGATACGCAGTATTTT
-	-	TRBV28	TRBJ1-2	CASSSRGLRYGYTF	TGTGCCAGCAGTTCCAGGGGCCTTCGCTATGGCTACACCTTC
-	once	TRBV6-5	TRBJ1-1	CASSYRRTRNTEAFF	TGTGCCAGCAGTTACCGAAGGACAAGGAACACTGAAGCTTTCTTT
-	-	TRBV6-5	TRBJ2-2	CASSHDTVDTGELFF	TGTGCCAGCAGTCACGACACGGTGGACACCGGGGAGCTGTTTTTT
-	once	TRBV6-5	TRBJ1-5	CASRMGQRQPQHF	TGTGCCAGCAGAATGGGACAACGTCAGCCCCAGCATTTT
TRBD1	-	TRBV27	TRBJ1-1	CASSPTDRGAEAFF	TGTGCCAGCAGTCCGACGGACAGGGGGGCTGAAGCTTTCTTT
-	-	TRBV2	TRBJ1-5	CASSASGSVNQPQHF	TGTGCCAGCAGTGCTTCGGGGTCGGTCAATCAGCCCCAGCATTTT
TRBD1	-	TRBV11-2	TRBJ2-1	CASSPGQGSISNEQFF	TGTGCCAGCAGCCCCGGACAGGGATCAATAAGCAATGAGCAGTTCTTC
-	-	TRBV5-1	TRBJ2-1	CATADSHNSYNEQFF	TGCGCCACCGCGGACTCCCATAACTCCTACAATGAGCAGTTCTTC
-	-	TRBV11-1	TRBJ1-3	CASSLRESPGNTIYF	TGTGCCAGCAGTTTACGGGAGTCACCTGGAAACACCATATATTTT
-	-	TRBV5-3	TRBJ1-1	CARSLGRTVQNTEAFF	TGTGCCAGAAGCTTGGGACGGACAGTTCAGAACACTGAAGCTTTCTTT